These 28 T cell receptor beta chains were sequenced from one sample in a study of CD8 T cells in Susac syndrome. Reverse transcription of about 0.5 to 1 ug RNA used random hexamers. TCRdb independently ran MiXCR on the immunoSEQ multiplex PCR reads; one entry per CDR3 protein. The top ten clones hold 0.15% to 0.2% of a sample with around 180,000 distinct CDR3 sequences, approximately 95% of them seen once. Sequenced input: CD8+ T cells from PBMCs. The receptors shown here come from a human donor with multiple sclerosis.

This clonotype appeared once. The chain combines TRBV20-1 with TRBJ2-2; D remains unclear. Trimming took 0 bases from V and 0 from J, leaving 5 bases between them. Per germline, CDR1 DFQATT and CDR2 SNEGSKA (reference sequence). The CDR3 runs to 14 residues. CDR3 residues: CSAREGTNTGELFF. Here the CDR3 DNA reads TGCAGTGCTAGAGAAGGGACGAACACCGGGGAGCTGTTTTTT.

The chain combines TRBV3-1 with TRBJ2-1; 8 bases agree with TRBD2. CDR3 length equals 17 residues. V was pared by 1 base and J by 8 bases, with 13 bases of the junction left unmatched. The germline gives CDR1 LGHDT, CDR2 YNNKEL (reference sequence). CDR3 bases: TGTGCCAGCAGCCAAGGGGCTATCGGGACTAGTTTCGATGAGCAGTTCTTC. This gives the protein CASSQGAIGTSFDEQFF.

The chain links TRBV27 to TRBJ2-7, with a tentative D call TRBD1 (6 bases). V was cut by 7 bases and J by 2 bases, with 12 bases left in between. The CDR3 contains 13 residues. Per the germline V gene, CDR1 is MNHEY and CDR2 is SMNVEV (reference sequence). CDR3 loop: CASTRTEPYEQYF. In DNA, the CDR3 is TGTGCCAGCACCCGGACAGAACCCTACGAGCAGTACTTC.

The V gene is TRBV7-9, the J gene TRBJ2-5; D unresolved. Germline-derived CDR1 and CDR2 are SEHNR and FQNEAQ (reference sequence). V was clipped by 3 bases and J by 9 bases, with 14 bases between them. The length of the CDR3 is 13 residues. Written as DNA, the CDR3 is TGTGCCAGCAGCTTTCACCTCGCCGATGCCCAGTACTTC. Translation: CASSFHLADAQYF.

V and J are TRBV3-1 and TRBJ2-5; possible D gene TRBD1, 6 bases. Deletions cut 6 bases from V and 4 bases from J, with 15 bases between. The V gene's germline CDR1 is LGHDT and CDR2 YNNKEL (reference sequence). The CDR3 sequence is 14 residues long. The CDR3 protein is CASRVRGQIETQYF. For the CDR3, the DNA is TGTGCCAGCAGGGTCAGGGGACAAATAGAGACCCAGTACTTC.

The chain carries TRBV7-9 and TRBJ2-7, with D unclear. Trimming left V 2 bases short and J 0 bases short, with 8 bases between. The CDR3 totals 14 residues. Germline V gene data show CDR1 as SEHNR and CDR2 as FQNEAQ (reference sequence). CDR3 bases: TGTGCCAGCAGCTTACAAGTGTTCTCCTACGAGCAGTACTTC. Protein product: CASSLQVFSYEQYF.

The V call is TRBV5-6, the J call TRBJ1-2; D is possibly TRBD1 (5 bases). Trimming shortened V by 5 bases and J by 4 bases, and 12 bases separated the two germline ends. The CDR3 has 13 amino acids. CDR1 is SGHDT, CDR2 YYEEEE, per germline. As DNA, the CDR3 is TGTGCCAGCAGTTCACAGGATCGCTATGGCTACACCTTC. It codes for CASSSQDRYGYTF.

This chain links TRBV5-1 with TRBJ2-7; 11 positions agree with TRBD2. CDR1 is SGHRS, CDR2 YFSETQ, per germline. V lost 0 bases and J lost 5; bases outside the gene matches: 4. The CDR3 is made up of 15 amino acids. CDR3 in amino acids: CASSLEASGRNEQYF. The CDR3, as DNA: TGCGCCAGCAGCTTGGAGGCTAGCGGGAGGAACGAGCAGTACTTC.

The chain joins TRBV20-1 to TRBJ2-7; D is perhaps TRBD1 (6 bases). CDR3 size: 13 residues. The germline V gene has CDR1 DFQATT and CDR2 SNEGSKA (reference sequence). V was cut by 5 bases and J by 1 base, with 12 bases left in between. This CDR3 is CSAETGNSYEQYF. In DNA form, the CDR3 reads TGCAGTGCTGAGACAGGAAATTCCTACGAGCAGTACTTC.

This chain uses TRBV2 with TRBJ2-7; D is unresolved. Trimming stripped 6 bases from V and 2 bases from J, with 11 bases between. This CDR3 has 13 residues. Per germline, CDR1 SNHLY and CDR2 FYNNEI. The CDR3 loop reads CASRGGSTYEQYF. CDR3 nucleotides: TGTGCCAGCAGGGGCGGCTCGACCTACGAGCAGTACTTC.

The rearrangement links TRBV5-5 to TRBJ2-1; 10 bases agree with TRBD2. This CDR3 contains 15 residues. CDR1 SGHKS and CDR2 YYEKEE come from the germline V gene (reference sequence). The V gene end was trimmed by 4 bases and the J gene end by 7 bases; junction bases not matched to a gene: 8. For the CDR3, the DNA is TGTGCCAGCAGCCCAGCGGGAGGGGCGGGAAATGAGCAGTTCTTC. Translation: CASSPAGGAGNEQFF.

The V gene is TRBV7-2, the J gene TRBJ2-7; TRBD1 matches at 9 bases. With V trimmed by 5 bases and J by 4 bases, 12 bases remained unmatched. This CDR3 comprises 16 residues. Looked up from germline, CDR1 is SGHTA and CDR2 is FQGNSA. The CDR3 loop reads CASSPSTGTGFYEQYF. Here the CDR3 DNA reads TGTGCCAGCAGCCCAAGCACCGGGACAGGGTTTTACGAGCAGTACTTC.

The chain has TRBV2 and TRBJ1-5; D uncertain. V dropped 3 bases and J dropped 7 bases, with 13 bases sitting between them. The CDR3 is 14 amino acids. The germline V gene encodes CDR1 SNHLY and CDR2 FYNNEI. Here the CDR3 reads CASSDIGLKQPQHF. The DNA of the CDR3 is TGTGCCAGCAGTGATATAGGACTGAAGCAGCCCCAGCATTTT.

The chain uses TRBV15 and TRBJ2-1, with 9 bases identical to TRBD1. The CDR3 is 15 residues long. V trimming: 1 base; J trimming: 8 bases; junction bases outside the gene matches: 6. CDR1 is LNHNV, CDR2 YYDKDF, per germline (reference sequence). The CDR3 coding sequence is TGTGCCACCAGCAGAGGGGACAGGGTTAAGGATGAGCAGTTCTTC. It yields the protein CATSRGDRVKDEQFF.

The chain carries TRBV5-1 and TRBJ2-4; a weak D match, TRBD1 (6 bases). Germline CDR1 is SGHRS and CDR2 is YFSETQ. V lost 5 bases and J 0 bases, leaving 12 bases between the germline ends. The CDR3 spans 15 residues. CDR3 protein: CASRQGGRAKNIQYF. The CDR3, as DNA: TGCGCCAGCAGACAGGGCGGGCGAGCCAAAAACATTCAGTACTTC.

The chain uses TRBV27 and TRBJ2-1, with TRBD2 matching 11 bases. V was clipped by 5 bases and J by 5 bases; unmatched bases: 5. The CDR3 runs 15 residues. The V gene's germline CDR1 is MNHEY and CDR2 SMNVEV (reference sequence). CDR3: CASSAGTSGNNEQFF. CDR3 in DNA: TGTGCCAGCAGTGCCGGGACTAGCGGTAACAATGAGCAGTTCTTC.

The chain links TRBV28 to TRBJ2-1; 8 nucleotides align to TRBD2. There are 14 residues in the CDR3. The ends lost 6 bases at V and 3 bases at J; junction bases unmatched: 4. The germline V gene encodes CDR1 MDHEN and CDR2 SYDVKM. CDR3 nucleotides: TGTGCCAGCAGCATAGCGGGACTCTACAATGAGCAGTTCTTC. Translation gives CASSIAGLYNEQFF.

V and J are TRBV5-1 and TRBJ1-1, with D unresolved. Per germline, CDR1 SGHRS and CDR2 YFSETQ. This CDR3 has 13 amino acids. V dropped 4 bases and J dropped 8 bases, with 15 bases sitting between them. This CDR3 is CASSGVGVQEAFF. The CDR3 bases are TGCGCCAGCAGCGGAGTGGGTGTTCAGGAAGCTTTCTTT.

In nucleotides, the CDR3 is TGCAGTGCCCGTTTCTACGACAATGAGCAGTTCTTC. It codes for CSARFYDNEQFF. This chain connects TRBV20-1 to TRBJ2-1, with D uncertain. This CDR3 contains 12 residues. V lost 6 bases to trimming and J lost 5 bases, with 11 bases between them. From germline, CDR1 is DFQATT and CDR2 SNEGSKA (reference sequence).

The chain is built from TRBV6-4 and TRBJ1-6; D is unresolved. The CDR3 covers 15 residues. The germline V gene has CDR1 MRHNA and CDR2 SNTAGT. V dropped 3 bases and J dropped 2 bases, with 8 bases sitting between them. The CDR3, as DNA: TGTGCCAGCAGTGATACCGGAACCTATAATTCACCCCTCCACTTT. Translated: CASSDTGTYNSPLHF.

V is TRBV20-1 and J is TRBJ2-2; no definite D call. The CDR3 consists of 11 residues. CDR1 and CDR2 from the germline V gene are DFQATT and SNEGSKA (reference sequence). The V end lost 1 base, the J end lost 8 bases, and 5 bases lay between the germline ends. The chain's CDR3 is CSARVGGELFF. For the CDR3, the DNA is TGCAGTGCTAGAGTGGGAGGGGAGCTGTTTTTT.

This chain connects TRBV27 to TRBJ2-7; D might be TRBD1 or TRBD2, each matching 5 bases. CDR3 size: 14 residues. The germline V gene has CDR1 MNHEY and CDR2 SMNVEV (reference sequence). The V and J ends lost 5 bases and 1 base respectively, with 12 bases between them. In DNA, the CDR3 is TGTGCCAGCAGTCGGGCAGGGAGTTCCTACGAGCAGTACTTC. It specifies CASSRAGSSYEQYF.

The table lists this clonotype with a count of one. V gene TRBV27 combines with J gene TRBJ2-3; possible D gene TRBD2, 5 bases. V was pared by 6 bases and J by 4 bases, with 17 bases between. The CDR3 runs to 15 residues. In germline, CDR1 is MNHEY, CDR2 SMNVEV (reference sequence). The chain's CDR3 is CASRLSLASSDTQYF. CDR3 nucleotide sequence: TGTGCCAGCAGACTAAGTCTAGCTTCCTCAGATACGCAGTATTTT.

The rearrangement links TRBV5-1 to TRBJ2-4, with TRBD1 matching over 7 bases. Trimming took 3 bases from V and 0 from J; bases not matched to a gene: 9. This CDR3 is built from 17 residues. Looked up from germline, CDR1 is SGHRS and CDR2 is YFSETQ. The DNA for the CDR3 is TGCGCCAGCAGCTACCGGACAGGATCTATAGCCAAAAACATTCAGTACTTC. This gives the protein CASSYRTGSIAKNIQYF.

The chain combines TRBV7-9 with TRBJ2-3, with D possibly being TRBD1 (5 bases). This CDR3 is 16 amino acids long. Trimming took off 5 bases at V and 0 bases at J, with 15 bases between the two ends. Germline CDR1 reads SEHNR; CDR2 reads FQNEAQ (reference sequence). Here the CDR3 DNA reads TGTGCCAGCAGCAAGGAAGGGGTTTCTAGCACAGATACGCAGTATTTT. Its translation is CASSKEGVSSTDTQYF.

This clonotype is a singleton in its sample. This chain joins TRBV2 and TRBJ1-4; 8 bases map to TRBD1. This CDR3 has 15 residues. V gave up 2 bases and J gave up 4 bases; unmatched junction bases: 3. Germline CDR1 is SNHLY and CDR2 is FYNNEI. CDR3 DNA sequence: TGTGCCAGCAGTGAATGGACAGGGCGTAATGAAAAACTGTTTTTT. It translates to CASSEWTGRNEKLFF.

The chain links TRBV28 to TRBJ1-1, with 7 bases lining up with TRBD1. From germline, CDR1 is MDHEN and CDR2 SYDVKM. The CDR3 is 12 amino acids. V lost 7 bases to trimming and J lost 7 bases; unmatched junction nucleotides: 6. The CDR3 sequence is CASTQGFNEAFF. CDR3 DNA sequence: TGTGCCAGCACACAGGGGTTTAATGAAGCTTTCTTT. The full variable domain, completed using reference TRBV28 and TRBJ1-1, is DVKVTQSSRYLVKRTGEKVFLECVQDMDHENMFWYRQDPGLGLRLIYFSYDVKMKEKGDIPEGYSVSREKKERFSLILESASTNQTSMYLCASTQGFNEAFFGQGTRLTVV.

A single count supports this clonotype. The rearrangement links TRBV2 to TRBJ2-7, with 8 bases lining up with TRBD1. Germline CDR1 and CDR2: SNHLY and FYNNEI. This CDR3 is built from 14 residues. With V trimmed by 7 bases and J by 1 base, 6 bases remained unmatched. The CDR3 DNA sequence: TGTGCCAGCACCTCCGACAGGGGATCCTACGAGCAGTACTTC. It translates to CASTSDRGSYEQYF. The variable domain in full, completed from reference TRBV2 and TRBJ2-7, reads EPEVTQTPSHQVTQMGQEVILRCVPISNHLYFYWYRQILGQKVEFLVSFYNNEISEKSEIFDDQFSVERPDGSNFTLKIRSTKLEDSAMYFCASTSDRGSYEQYFGPGTRLTVT.